The 17 T cell receptor beta chains reported below all come from one sample, sequenced in a study of blood T cell repertoires in COVID-19 (dated by TCRdb to 2020 to 2022). Receptor amplification or capture employed the immunoSEQ multiplex PCR assay. TCRdb limited this immuneACCESS table to in-frame rearrangements with V and J called. A share of clones is missing; checked studies link under half to unresolved V genes, and the rest is unexplained. The sample has some 360,000 clones on record, more than 70% of them singletons. The ten most abundant clones make up approximately 0.97% of the sample. Sequenced: PBMCs or T cells enriched from blood (not recorded which). These TCRs come from a young woman who had been exposed to COVID-19.

The rearrangement uses TRBV28 and TRBJ1-5, with D uncertain. CDR1 and CDR2 from the germline V gene are MDHEN and SYDVKM. The CDR3 is 17 amino acids. Trimming took 7 bases from V and 0 from J, leaving 19 bases between them. The CDR3 region is CASTTGISVYSNQPQHF. CDR3 coding DNA: TGTGCCAGCACTACGGGGATCTCAGTATATAGCAATCAGCCCCAGCATTTT.

The CDR3 is CSVEQVYGTGELFF. CDR3 sequence (DNA): TGCAGCGTTGAACAGGTATATGGAACCGGGGAGCTGTTTTTT. The chain combines TRBV29-1 with TRBJ2-2; D is uncertain. CDR3 length equals 14 residues. Germline loops: CDR1 SQVTM, CDR2 ANQGSEA. Trimming took off 2 bases at V and 5 bases at J, with 12 bases between the two ends.

The CDR3 here is CASSVSGSQPQHF. The DNA of the CDR3 is TGTGCCAGCAGCGTATCGGGAAGTCAGCCCCAGCATTTT. The chain uses TRBV9 and TRBJ1-5; D ambiguous. Germline V gives CDR1 SGDLS, CDR2 YYNGEE. Trimming removed 1 base at V and 6 bases at J, with 8 bases between. The CDR3 runs to 13 residues.

The V call is TRBV7-9, the J call TRBJ1-1, with D tentatively TRBD1 (6 bases). The germline V and J ends were trimmed by 6 bases and 0 bases, with 14 bases remaining between them. Germline V gives CDR1 SEHNR, CDR2 FQNEAQ (reference sequence). The CDR3 has 15 residues. The CDR3 coding sequence is TGTGCCAGCAGATTTAAAGGGGGAGTGAACACTGAAGCTTTCTTT. Translated: CASRFKGGVNTEAFF.

The CDR3 loop is CASSYPGQPGSGNTIYF. CDR3 DNA sequence: TGTGCCAGCAGTTACCCAGGGCAGCCAGGCTCTGGAAACACCATATATTTT. The V and J genes are TRBV6-2 or TRBV6-3 and TRBJ1-3, with D possibly matching TRBD1 (5 bases). The CDR3 extends over 17 amino acids. CDR1 MNHEY and CDR2 SVGEGT come from the germline V gene. Trimming shortened V by 2 bases and J by 0 bases, and 14 bases separated the two germline ends.

V and J are TRBV2 and TRBJ1-5; 8 bases map to TRBD1. V lost 4 bases, J lost 7 bases, and 3 bases stayed unmatched. This CDR3 has 13 residues. Germline V gene sequence: CDR1 SNHLY, CDR2 FYNNEI. The CDR3 region is CASSVTGGQPQHF. For the CDR3, the DNA is TGTGCCAGCAGTGTTACAGGGGGGCAGCCCCAGCATTTT.

The chain combines TRBV27 with TRBJ1-4, with TRBD1 matching 8 bases. Germline values: CDR1 MNHEY, CDR2 SMNVEV (reference sequence). Trimming at V came to 4 bases and at J to 7 bases, leaving 5 bases not matched to a gene. The CDR3 runs to 14 residues. CDR3 nucleotide sequence: TGTGCCAGCAGTTCAGGGGGCTGGGGTGAAAAACTGTTTTTT. Translating gives CASSSGGWGEKLFF.

This sequence joins TRBV28 and TRBJ2-7, with 8 positions matching TRBD1. Germline loops: CDR1 MDHEN, CDR2 SYDVKM. This CDR3 is built from 14 residues. With V trimmed by 6 bases and J by 3 bases, 7 bases remained unmatched. Here the CDR3 reads CASSRITGGYEQYF. The CDR3 coding sequence is TGTGCCAGCAGCCGTATTACAGGGGGCTACGAGCAGTACTTC.

The CDR3 DNA reads as TGTGCCAGCAGTTTATTAGCGGGAGAGGTCCCCCCCGGGGAGCTGTTTTTT. This encodes CASSLLAGEVPPGELFF. The genes are TRBV28 and TRBJ2-2, with TRBD2 matching over 9 bases. After removal of 1 base from V and 6 bases from J, the junction contained 9 bases not matched to a gene. There are 17 residues in the CDR3. The germline V gene has CDR1 MDHEN and CDR2 SYDVKM.

V and J are TRBV28 and TRBJ1-5, with TRBD1 identical over 7 bases. The J segment lost 4 bases and the V segment lost 5 bases, leaving 8 bases of the junction unmatched. The CDR3 runs to 15 residues. Germline V gene lookup returns CDR1 MDHEN and CDR2 SYDVKM. The CDR3 nucleotides are TGTGCCAGCAGTCCCCCTCGACAGGGAAATCAGCCCCAGCATTTT. As protein: CASSPPRQGNQPQHF.

The genes are TRBV19 and TRBJ2-7; tentative D call: TRBD1 (6 bases). Germline loops: CDR1 LNHDA, CDR2 SQIVND (reference sequence). This CDR3 has 14 amino acids. The V end was cut by 7 bases, the J end by 0 bases, with 13 bases between. The CDR3 coding sequence is TGTGCCAGTACACAGGGACCTACCTCCTACGAGCAGTACTTC. It codes for CASTQGPTSYEQYF.

The rearrangement links TRBV11-2 to TRBJ2-4; D remains unclear. The CDR3 loop spans 18 amino acids. V lost 1 base, J lost 0 bases, and 16 bases lay in between. Per the germline V gene, CDR1 is SGHAT and CDR2 is FQNNGV. CDR3: CASSLGPDFSVAKNIQYF. CDR3 DNA sequence: TGTGCCAGCAGCTTAGGTCCCGATTTCTCAGTAGCCAAAAACATTCAGTACTTC.

The V gene is TRBV28, the J gene TRBJ2-3; 10 bases agree with TRBD1. The CDR3 extends over 16 amino acids. Germline CDR1 is MDHEN and CDR2 is SYDVKM. With 0 bases clipped from V and 5 bases from J, the junction kept 5 bases outside the gene matches. The CDR3 protein is CASSLWLRTGGDTQYF. The DNA of the CDR3 is TGTGCCAGCAGTTTATGGCTAAGGACAGGGGGAGATACGCAGTATTTT. Filled out from reference TRBV28 and TRBJ2-3, the complete variable domain reads DVKVTQSSRYLVKRTGEKVFLECVQDMDHENMFWYRQDPGLGLRLIYFSYDVKMKEKGDIPEGYSVSREKKERFSLILESASTNQTSMYLCASSLWLRTGGDTQYFGPGTRLTVL.

CDR3 region: CAIGRDSNYNEQFF. DNA of the CDR3: TGTGCCATCGGCCGGGACTCAAACTACAATGAGCAGTTCTTC. The gene calls are TRBV10-3 and TRBJ2-1; maybe TRBD2 (6 bases). Looked up from germline, CDR1 is ENHRY and CDR2 is SYGVKD. Trimming pared 8 bases from V and 3 bases from J, leaving 14 bases between. There are 14 residues in the CDR3.

The rearrangement joins TRBV28 to TRBJ1-5; maybe TRBD1 (5 bases). The length of the CDR3 is 14 residues. Germline values: CDR1 MDHEN, CDR2 SYDVKM. Trimming pared 3 bases from V and 2 bases from J, leaving 8 bases between. The CDR3 sequence: CASSFGAGNQPQHF. The CDR3 DNA sequence: TGTGCCAGCAGTTTTGGGGCAGGCAATCAGCCCCAGCATTTT.

The V gene is TRBV5-8, the J gene TRBJ2-3; 10 bases map to TRBD2. J was trimmed by 1 base and V by 4 bases; bases with no gene match: 15. The CDR3 contains 19 residues. Germline CDR1 and CDR2: SGHTS and YDEGEE. CDR3 protein: CASSEMVPSGGWGTDTQYF. CDR3 in DNA: TGTGCCAGCAGCGAAATGGTGCCTAGCGGGGGATGGGGCACAGATACGCAGTATTTT.

Here the CDR3 reads CASSAYSGEETQYF. Written as DNA, the CDR3 is TGTGCCAGCAGCGCGTATTCAGGGGAAGAGACCCAGTACTTC. This chain connects TRBV9 to TRBJ2-5; a weak D match, TRBD1 (6 bases). The CDR3 is 14 amino acids. CDR1 is SGDLS and CDR2 is YYNGEE in the germline V gene. Deletions cut 3 bases from V and 3 bases from J, with 12 bases between.